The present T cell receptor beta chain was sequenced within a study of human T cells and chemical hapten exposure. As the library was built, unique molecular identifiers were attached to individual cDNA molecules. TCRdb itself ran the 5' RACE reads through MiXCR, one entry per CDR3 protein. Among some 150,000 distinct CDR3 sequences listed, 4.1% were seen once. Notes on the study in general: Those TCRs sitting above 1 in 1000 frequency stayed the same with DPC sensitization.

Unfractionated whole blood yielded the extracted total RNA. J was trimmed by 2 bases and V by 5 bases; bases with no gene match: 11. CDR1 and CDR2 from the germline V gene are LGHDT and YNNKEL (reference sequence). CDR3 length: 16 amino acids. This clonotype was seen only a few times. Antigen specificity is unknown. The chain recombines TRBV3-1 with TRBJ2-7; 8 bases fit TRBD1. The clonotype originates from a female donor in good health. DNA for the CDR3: TGTGCCAGCAGCGATACCGGACAGGGCCGTACCTACGAGCAGTACTTC. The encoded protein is CASSDTGQGRTYEQYF.